A single sample gave rise to the 32 T cell receptor beta chains below, sequenced in a study of cytomegalovirus exposure and HLA in healthy donors (dated by TCRdb to about 2017). The library relied on the immunoSEQ multiplex PCR assay. For the multiplex PCR, a mixture combining 60 forward primers for TCR Vbeta segments and 13 reverse primers for TCR Jbeta segments was used. TCRdb obtained this table from immuneACCESS and retained in-frame rearrangements with V and J assigned. These tables miss some clones; where compared with another copy, unresolved V genes account for less than half of the shortfall, and the remainder is unexplained. Present in this sample are roughly 120,000 clones, roughly 80% of which were seen just once. The ten largest clones add up to 3% to 4% of the sample. Sequencing used PBMCs. The receptors come from a male donor in good health and CMV-seronegative.

The rearrangement joins TRBV9 to TRBJ2-5; D perhaps matches TRBD1 (5 bases). The CDR3 is 15 residues long. Germline V gene data show CDR1 as SGDLS and CDR2 as YYNGEE. Trimming shortened V by 2 bases and J by 0 bases, and 11 bases separated the two germline ends. DNA of the CDR3: TGTGCCAGCAGCGTCGACAGCCTGTACCAAGAGACCCAGTACTTC. Amino acids: CASSVDSLYQETQYF.

This clone was observed once. The chain has TRBV5-1 and TRBJ2-3; tentative D call: TRBD2 (6 bases). The CDR3 has 16 amino acids. Trimming removed 5 bases at V and 2 bases at J, with 18 bases between. Germline V gives CDR1 SGHRS, CDR2 YFSETQ. CDR3 residues: CASSFFGGVDTDTQYF. CDR3 in DNA: TGCGCCAGCAGTTTCTTTGGCGGGGTGGACACAGATACGCAGTATTTT.

This clone showed up just once. The rearrangement links TRBV5-1 to TRBJ1-2, with no clear D. V was clipped by 1 base and J by 1 base, with 8 bases between them. In germline, CDR1 is SGHRS, CDR2 YFSETQ. CDR3 length equals 14 residues. The CDR3 DNA reads as TGCGCCAGCAGCTTGAATCCGGGTAACTATGGCTACACCTTC. This gives the protein CASSLNPGNYGYTF.

V gene TRBV11-2 combines with J gene TRBJ2-1; 14 nucleotides line up with TRBD2. Per germline, CDR1 SGHAT and CDR2 FQNNGV. V lost 5 bases to trimming and J lost 7 bases; unmatched junction nucleotides: 10. The CDR3 is 17 residues long. CDR3 loop: CASSPRPGTSGGNEQFF. CDR3 nucleotide sequence: TGTGCCAGCAGCCCCAGACCCGGGACTAGCGGGGGTAATGAGCAGTTCTTC.

The gene calls are TRBV6-5 and TRBJ2-1; 11 nucleotides line up with TRBD2. CDR1 is MNHEY, CDR2 SVGAGI, per germline. Germline trimming cut 4 bases from V and 4 bases from J; bases unmatched to any gene: 3. This CDR3 region has 15 residues. The CDR3 region is CASSSGLAGYNEQFF. DNA of the CDR3: TGTGCCAGCAGTTCCGGACTAGCGGGTTACAATGAGCAGTTCTTC.

This chain joins TRBV7-9 and TRBJ2-2; TRBD1 matches 8 bases. The germline V gene has CDR1 SEHNR and CDR2 FQNEAQ (reference sequence). This CDR3 is built from 19 residues. J lost 6 bases, V lost 5 bases, and 20 bases had no gene match. The CDR3 reads CASSPWRGRGREGAGELFF. The CDR3 coding sequence is TGTGCCAGCAGCCCCTGGCGGGGCAGGGGGCGCGAAGGAGCCGGGGAGCTGTTTTTT.

This chain joins TRBV5-4 and TRBJ2-3; D gene unclear. Looked up from germline, CDR1 is SGHNT and CDR2 is YYREEE (reference sequence). CDR3 length: 16 amino acids. Trimming took off 0 bases at V and 0 bases at J, with 11 bases between the two ends. For the CDR3, the DNA is TGTGCCAGCAGCTTGGGTTGGCCATCTAGCACAGATACGCAGTATTTT. Translating gives CASSLGWPSSTDTQYF.

V gene TRBV11-2 combines with J gene TRBJ1-3, with TRBD1 as a possible D gene (5 bases). CDR1 is SGHAT, CDR2 FQNNGV, per germline. The CDR3 sequence is 11 residues long. The ends were cut back, 7 bases at V and 11 bases at J, with 12 bases in the middle. CDR3 in amino acids: CASINAGAIYF. The CDR3 region has the DNA TGTGCCAGCATCAATGCGGGGGCCATATATTTT.

The rearrangement joins TRBV4-1 to TRBJ1-2; D possibly corresponds to TRBD1 (5 bases). Germline values: CDR1 MGHRA, CDR2 YSYEKL. V lost 3 bases and J 4 bases, leaving 24 bases between the germline ends. The CDR3 has 18 residues. Written as DNA, the CDR3 is TGCGCCAGCAGCCACGAACAGGTTGTAGCCCTAAGCTTCTATGGCTACACCTTC. Its translation: CASSHEQVVALSFYGYTF.

Comments on this clone: The same CDR3 is also encoded by other DNA sequences in this sample. The V and J genes are TRBV6-1 and TRBJ1-2; 7 nucleotides agree with TRBD1. There are 13 residues in the CDR3. Looked up from germline, CDR1 is MNHNS and CDR2 is SASEGT. J lost 2 bases, V lost 6 bases, and 3 bases had no gene match. CDR3 sequence reads: CASRLTGNYGYTF. The CDR3 coding sequence is TGTGCCAGCAGATTGACAGGGAACTATGGCTACACCTTC.

This clone appeared once. This chain joins TRBV4-2 and TRBJ1-2, with 11 bases lining up with TRBD1. The germline gives CDR1 LGHNA, CDR2 YNFKEQ. V lost 3 bases to trimming and J lost 6 bases; unmatched junction nucleotides: 9. The CDR3 is 16 residues long. The CDR3 DNA reads TGTGCCAGCAGCCACTCCGGGACAGGGGGTGCCGATGGCTACACCTTC. Translation: CASSHSGTGGADGYTF.

The chain is built from TRBV7-2 and TRBJ2-3; 8 bases agree with TRBD1. This CDR3 comprises 12 residues. Per the germline V gene, CDR1 is SGHTA and CDR2 is FQGNSA. J gave up 2 bases and V 10 bases, and 2 bases lay outside the gene matches. The CDR3 nucleotides are TGTGCCAAGGACAGGGACACAGATACGCAGTATTTT. It translates to CAKDRDTDTQYF.

The chain links TRBV10-1 to TRBJ2-7, with 9 bases matching TRBD1. Germline trimming cut 0 bases from V and 6 bases from J; bases unmatched to any gene: 6. CDR1 and CDR2 from the germline V gene are WNHNN and SYGVQD (reference sequence). CDR3 length equals 15 residues. CDR3 region: CASSESWTGVSEQYF. CDR3 nucleotide sequence: TGCGCCAGCAGTGAGTCGTGGACAGGGGTGTCCGAGCAGTACTTC.

This clone was recorded a few times. The gene calls are TRBV25-1 and TRBJ1-6, with TRBD1 identical over 9 bases. Germline V gene sequence: CDR1 MGHDK, CDR2 SYGVNS. There are 15 residues in the CDR3. Germline trimming cut 7 bases from V and 6 bases from J; bases unmatched to any gene: 7. The DNA of the CDR3 is TGTGCCAGCACCCACGCGGGACAGGGTAATTCACCCCTCCACTTT. It encodes CASTHAGQGNSPLHF.

The rearrangement uses TRBV19 and TRBJ1-3; perhaps TRBD1 as D (6 bases). The CDR3 has 15 amino acids. Germline-derived CDR1 and CDR2 are LNHDA and SQIVND (reference sequence). Trimming cost V 9 bases and J 0 bases, with 15 bases left between them. The CDR3 DNA reads TGTGCCAGCAAGCCGGGACACGTCTCTGGAAACACCATATATTTT. Amino acid sequence: CASKPGHVSGNTIYF.

CDR3 sequence: CASSLNKGLAGHNEQFF. In DNA form, the CDR3 reads TGTGCCAGCAGCTTAAACAAAGGACTAGCGGGACACAATGAGCAGTTCTTC. The V and J genes are TRBV7-6 and TRBJ2-1; 12 bases match TRBD2. Germline values: CDR1 SGHVS, CDR2 FNYEAQ. With V trimmed by 2 bases and J by 5 bases, 7 bases remained unmatched. The CDR3 covers 17 residues.

V is TRBV2 and J is TRBJ2-2; D uncertain. The CDR3 is 15 residues long. From germline, CDR1 is SNHLY and CDR2 FYNNEI. V gave up 6 bases and J gave up 0 bases, with 11 bases separating them. The CDR3 bases are TGTGCCAGCAGGCGTGGCAGGACGAACACCGGGGAGCTGTTTTTT. This codes for CASRRGRTNTGELFF.

The chain couples TRBV9 to TRBJ2-3; possible D gene TRBD1, 6 bases. CDR1 SGDLS and CDR2 YYNGEE come from the germline V gene. Trimming stripped 0 bases from V and 2 bases from J, with 16 bases between. This CDR3 comprises 17 residues. The CDR3 sequence is CASSVAPLGQFTDTQYF. CDR3 bases: TGTGCCAGCAGCGTAGCCCCCCTTGGACAGTTCACAGATACGCAGTATTTT.

The gene calls are TRBV28 and TRBJ1-2; D is unclear. The V gene's germline CDR1 is MDHEN and CDR2 SYDVKM. The CDR3 extends over 13 amino acids. Deletions cut 7 bases from V and 4 bases from J, with 13 bases between. The CDR3 DNA follows: TGTGCCAGCAATTCCGGGGTTGTCTATGGCTACACCTTC. Translated: CASNSGVVYGYTF.

Only one count was recorded for this clone. The chain is built from TRBV10-1 and TRBJ1-2; D gene uncertain. Germline lookup yields CDR1 WNHNN and CDR2 SYGVQD (reference sequence). CDR3 length equals 13 residues. V gave up 7 bases and J gave up 0 bases, with 9 bases separating them. Written as DNA, the CDR3 is TGCGCCAGCAATCACATCGCTAACTATGGCTACACCTTC. This codes for CASNHIANYGYTF.

The CDR3 here is CASSPSPSGGYTF. The CDR3 coding sequence is TGTGCCAGCAGCCCCTCCCCGTCAGGTGGCTACACCTTC. The rearrangement links TRBV5-4 to TRBJ1-2; D remains ambiguous. V was clipped by 4 bases and J by 7 bases, with 14 bases between them. Looked up from germline, CDR1 is SGHNT and CDR2 is YYREEE (reference sequence). There are 13 residues in the CDR3.

This chain joins TRBV5-4 and TRBJ2-3; tentatively, D is TRBD2 (5 bases). Germline V CDR1 and CDR2: SGHNT, YYREEE (reference sequence). V shed 0 bases and J shed 0 bases, with 11 bases lying between them. The CDR3 extends over 16 amino acids. The CDR3: CASSLDPSPSTDTQYF. The CDR3 nucleotides are TGTGCCAGCAGCTTGGACCCTAGCCCGAGCACAGATACGCAGTATTTT. The full variable domain, with the rest looked up from reference TRBV5-4 and TRBJ2-3, is ETGVTQSPTHLIKTRGQQVTLRCSSQSGHNTVSWYQQALGQGPQFIFQYYREEENGRGNFPPRFSGLQFPNYSSELNVNALELDDSALYLCASSLDPSPSTDTQYFGPGTRLTVL.

The V call is TRBV4-1, the J call TRBJ1-2, with D unresolved. CDR1 and CDR2 (germline): MGHRA, YSYEKL. The CDR3 consists of 16 residues. V was cut by 0 bases and J by 0 bases, with 11 bases left in between. This CDR3 reads CASSQDGRAPNYGYTF. The CDR3 region has the DNA TGCGCCAGCAGCCAAGATGGGAGGGCGCCTAACTATGGCTACACCTTC.

This clone was counted a few times. The chain employs TRBV6-4 and TRBJ1-5, with 9 bases aligning to TRBD1. Germline V gene lookup returns CDR1 MRHNA and CDR2 SNTAGT. After removal of 5 bases from V and 6 bases from J, the junction contained 8 bases not matched to a gene. CDR3 length: 15 amino acids. CDR3 DNA sequence: TGTGCCAGCAGTCAAAAGGACAGGGGCGGTCAGCCCCAGCATTTT. It yields the protein CASSQKDRGGQPQHF.

V usage is TRBV30 and J usage is TRBJ1-2, with 7 positions matching TRBD1. V was pared by 0 bases and J by 4 bases, with 5 bases of the junction left unmatched. CDR1 GTSNPN and CDR2 SVGIG come from the germline V gene (reference sequence). The CDR3 sequence is 14 residues long. CDR3 protein: CAWSVGDSLYGYTF. In DNA form, the CDR3 reads TGTGCCTGGAGTGTGGGGGACAGCCTCTATGGCTACACCTTC. The full variable domain, in which reference TRBV30 and TRBJ1-2 provide the parts outside the CDR3, is SQTIHQWPATLVQPVGSPLSLECTVEGTSNPNLYWYRQAAGRGLQLLFYSVGIGQISSEVPQNLSASRPQDRQFILSSKKLLLSDSGFYLCAWSVGDSLYGYTFGSGTRLTVV.

The chain couples TRBV7-6 to TRBJ2-7; 9 bases map to TRBD1. From germline, CDR1 is SGHVS and CDR2 FNYEAQ. V lost 3 bases, J lost 5 bases, and 5 bases stayed unmatched. The CDR3 runs to 14 residues. CDR3 loop: CASSFGDRAHEQYF. The CDR3 DNA reads TGTGCCAGCAGCTTTGGGGACAGGGCCCACGAGCAGTACTTC.

In this sample, this clone turned up once. J is TRBJ1-1 and V is TRBV5-1, with 10 bases that match TRBD1. V dropped 2 bases and J dropped 3; count of bases not matched to a gene: 7. This CDR3 comprises 16 residues. CDR1 is SGHRS, CDR2 YFSETQ, per germline. The CDR3 reads CASSFGQGVKDTEAFF. In DNA form, the CDR3 reads TGCGCCAGCAGCTTCGGACAGGGGGTAAAGGACACTGAAGCTTTCTTT. Full variable domain (outside the CDR3, taken from reference TRBV5-1 and TRBJ1-1): KAGVTQTPRYLIKTRGQQVTLSCSPISGHRSVSWYQQTPGQGLQFLFEYFSETQRNKGNFPGRFSGRQFSNSRSEMNVSTLELGDSALYLCASSFGQGVKDTEAFFGQGTRLTVV.

The rearrangement uses TRBV7-2 and TRBJ2-7; TRBD1 might be the D (6 bases). The CDR3 loop spans 15 amino acids. V lost 5 bases and J 2 bases, leaving 16 bases between the germline ends. The germline V gene encodes CDR1 SGHTA and CDR2 FQGNSA. CDR3 amino acids: CASSTHPGAAYEQYF. The DNA of the CDR3 is TGTGCCAGCAGCACCCATCCAGGGGCCGCCTACGAGCAGTACTTC.

The V gene is TRBV11-1, the J gene TRBJ1-1; tentative D call: TRBD1 (5 bases). Germline V gene sequence: CDR1 SGHAT, CDR2 FQDESV (reference sequence). The CDR3 is 15 amino acids. V gave up 4 bases and J gave up 1 base, with 13 bases separating them. The CDR3 spells CASSSPITGNTEAFF. The CDR3 bases are TGTGCCAGCAGCTCCCCGATTACAGGGAACACTGAAGCTTTCTTT.

The V gene is TRBV27, the J gene TRBJ2-1; TRBD1 matches 7 bases. The germline V gene has CDR1 MNHEY and CDR2 SMNVEV (reference sequence). The CDR3 spans 14 residues. The J segment lost 4 bases and the V segment lost 5 bases, leaving 5 bases of the junction unmatched. The chain's CDR3 is CASSIRDSYNEQFF. The CDR3 DNA sequence: TGTGCCAGCAGTATCCGGGACAGTTACAATGAGCAGTTCTTC.

The chain recombines TRBV7-3 with TRBJ1-2; no reliable D call. The V gene's germline CDR1 is SGHTA and CDR2 FQGTGA. V was shortened by 5 bases and J by 0 bases, with 7 bases between the two germline ends. This CDR3 has 13 amino acids. CDR3 region: CASSPGANYGYTF. CDR3 in DNA: TGTGCCAGCAGCCCTGGAGCTAACTATGGCTACACCTTC.

Regarding this clone: At one of its ends the junction is not consistent with the germline gene, which may arise from a read error. The V gene is TRBV30, the J gene TRBJ2-2, with 9 positions matching TRBD1. The CDR3 has 13 residues. Germline lookup yields CDR1 GTSNPN and CDR2 SVGIG (reference sequence). CDR3 in amino acids: CARRQGGTGELFF. DNA of the CDR3: TGTGCCCGGAGACAGGGGGGCACCGGGGAGCTGTTTTTT. Complete variable domain (other parts from reference TRBV30 and TRBJ2-2): SQTIHQWPATLVQPVGSPLSLECTVEGTSNPNLYWYRQAAGRGLQLLFYSVGIGQISSEVPQNLSASRPQDRQFILSSKKLLLSDSGFYLCARRQGGTGELFFGEGSRLTVL.